This entry lists 20 T cell receptor beta chains sequenced from one sample in a study of blood T cells in healthy people across ages (dated by TCRdb to between 2015 and 2016). The method was 5' RACE. The sequencing machine was an Illumina HiSeq 2500. A second 7 to 11 cycle PCR used a sample-barcoded 5' primer and a J-beta primer mix. The raw public data were reprocessed by TCRdb itself: fastp quality trimming at Q25, MiXCR clonotype calling, in-frame beta chains only. All rows with the same CDR3 protein become a single entry with the most common DNA and genes. The sample records some 920,000 distinct CDR3 sequences, roughly 50% of which are singletons. The ten most abundant clones make up around 21% of the sample. The sequenced sample was blood. Source of these receptors: a woman aged 55-69 years in good health.

The chain joins TRBV29-1 to TRBJ2-5; D possibly corresponds to TRBD1 (5 bases). V was trimmed by 7 bases and J by 5 bases, leaving 11 bases between them. The CDR3 length is 11 residues. Germline CDR1 SQVTM, CDR2 ANQGSEA. The CDR3 region has the DNA TGCAGCGGGGGCACGCGGGAGACCCAGTACTTC. Protein sequence: CSGGTRETQYF. Drawing the rest from reference TRBV29-1 and TRBJ2-5, the complete variable domain is SAVISQKPSRDICQRGTSLTIQCQVDSQVTMMFWYRQQPGQSLTLIATANQGSEATYESGFVIDKFPISRPNLTFSTLTVSNMSPEDSSIYLCSGGTRETQYFGPGTRLLVL.

There are many counts of this clonotype. The chain has TRBV29-1 and TRBJ2-7; tentatively, D is TRBD2 (6 bases). Germline V gene lookup returns CDR1 SQVTM and CDR2 ANQGSEA. V dropped 6 bases and J dropped 1 base, with 13 bases sitting between them. This CDR3 comprises 13 residues. CDR3 residues: CSVGSGRSYEQYF. CDR3 DNA: TGCAGCGTAGGATCAGGGAGGTCCTACGAGCAGTACTTC.

This chain links TRBV7-2 with TRBJ2-4, with D perhaps TRBD2 (5 bases). The CDR3 has 11 amino acids. Trimming removed 3 bases from V and 12 bases from J, with 9 bases in between. Germline V gene sequence: CDR1 SGHTA, CDR2 FQGNSA. Here the CDR3 reads CASSLRVGQYF. The CDR3 DNA sequence: TGTGCCAGCAGCTTGAGGGTCGGTCAGTACTTC.

This sequence joins TRBV3-1 and TRBJ2-7; TRBD1 matches at 9 bases. Unmatched junction bases numbered 7, after V lost 10 bases and J lost 0 bases. CDR1 and CDR2 (germline): LGHDT, YNNKEL (reference sequence). The CDR3 is 14 residues long. In nucleotides, the CDR3 is TGTGCCACCAAACAGGGACAGGGCTCCTACGAGCAGTACTTC. Its protein is CATKQGQGSYEQYF.

This clonotype was counted between two and nine times. The V and J genes are TRBV20-1 and TRBJ2-1, with TRBD2 matching 11 bases. Trimming took 3 bases from V and 2 from J; bases not matched to a gene: 6. Looked up from germline, CDR1 is DFQATT and CDR2 is SNEGSKA (reference sequence). The CDR3 totals 16 residues. The CDR3 sequence is CSASLSSGGPYNEQFF. CDR3 DNA sequence: TGCAGTGCTAGTCTTTCTAGCGGGGGGCCCTACAATGAGCAGTTCTTC.

This rearrangement joins TRBV14 to TRBJ2-1; 9 bases are shared with TRBD2. The J call may not be correct, given that the DNA end is closer to TRBJ2-7. The length of the CDR3 is 17 residues. Per the germline V gene, CDR1 is SGHDN and CDR2 is FVKESK. The CDR3 coding sequence is TGTGCCAGCAGCCGCACACCGGGACTAGCATCCCACAATGAGCAGTACTTC. Translated, it gives CASSRTPGLASHNEQYF.

The sample holds a few counts of this clonotype. The rearrangement uses TRBV4-1 and TRBJ2-5, with 9 bases lining up with TRBD1. The CDR3 has 15 residues. The germline CDR1 and CDR2 sequences are MGHRA and YSYEKL. Trimming cost V 4 bases and J 5 bases; bases outside gene matches: 8. This CDR3 is CASSLSTGGVETQYF. CDR3 in DNA: TGCGCCAGCAGCCTTTCAACAGGGGGCGTGGAGACCCAGTACTTC.

The chain uses TRBV4-3 and TRBJ2-5, with a possible D match to TRBD2 (6 bases). Per the germline V gene, CDR1 is LGHNA and CDR2 is YSLEER. The CDR3 sequence is 17 residues long. V lost 4 bases and J 11 bases, leaving 29 bases between the germline ends. Here the CDR3 DNA reads TGCGCCAGCAGCCCCGATCCCCTGGGGGGAGAGTACAATGAGCAGTACTTC. This encodes CASSPDPLGGEYNEQYF.

Concerning this clonotype: The junction departs from germline at one end; a sequencing error may be responsible. The chain joins TRBV20-1 to TRBJ2-1; 7 nucleotides line up with TRBD2. Germline-derived CDR1 and CDR2 are DFQATT and SNEGSKA (reference sequence). The CDR3 is 14 amino acids. The CDR3, as DNA: TGCAGTGCCCAAGGAGCGGGAACCTACAGTGAGCAGTTCTTC. Amino acids: CSAQGAGTYSEQFF.

In its sample, this clonotype was seen a few times. The chain recombines TRBV11-2 with TRBJ2-7; D uncertain. Trimming stripped 5 bases from V and 4 bases from J, with 15 bases between. The CDR3 contains 14 residues. Germline CDR1 is SGHAT and CDR2 is FQNNGV. CDR3 coding DNA: TGTGCCAGCAGCCGGGCGGATACCGGTTACGAGCAGTACTTC. Translating it yields CASSRADTGYEQYF.

The gene calls are TRBV5-1 and TRBJ2-7; 10 bases agree with TRBD1. There are 15 residues in the CDR3. CDR1 SGHRS and CDR2 YFSETQ come from the germline V gene. J was trimmed by 2 bases and V by 1 base; bases with no gene match: 3. The CDR3 is CASSLLGQGPYEQYF. The CDR3 DNA reads as TGCGCCAGCAGCTTGTTGGGACAGGGGCCCTACGAGCAGTACTTC.

The chain couples TRBV5-1 to TRBJ2-2, with D perhaps matching TRBD1 (5 bases). The CDR3 is 13 residues long. Trimming left V 4 bases short and J 6 bases short, with 10 bases between. Germline loops: CDR1 SGHRS, CDR2 YFSETQ. CDR3 amino acids: CASSPGHSGELFF. Here the CDR3 DNA reads TGCGCCAGCAGCCCAGGACATTCCGGGGAGCTGTTTTTT.

The chain links TRBV27 to TRBJ2-6, with TRBD2 matching over 7 bases. The CDR3 loop spans 17 amino acids. The junction had 2 bases not matched to a gene; V was cut back by 0 bases and J by 0 bases. Germline CDR1 MNHEY, CDR2 SMNVEV (reference sequence). This CDR3 is CASSLSRLASGANVLTF. CDR3 DNA sequence: TGTGCCAGCAGTTTATCTCGACTAGCCTCTGGGGCCAACGTCCTGACTTTC. Supplemented by reference TRBV27 and TRBJ2-6, the full variable domain reads EAQVTQNPRYLITVTGKKLTVTCSQNMNHEYMSWYRQDPGLGLRQIYYSMNVEVTDKGDVPEGYKVSRKEKRNFPLILESPSPNQTSLYFCASSLSRLASGANVLTFGAGSRLTVL.

The J gene is TRBJ2-1, the V gene TRBV20-1; TRBD2 aligns across 9 bases. This CDR3 is built from 15 residues. With V trimmed by 3 bases and J by 6 bases, 9 bases remained unmatched. The germline gives CDR1 DFQATT, CDR2 SNEGSKA (reference sequence). CDR3 nucleotides: TGCAGTGCTAGTAACGCGGGAGGGCCGGCCAATGAGCAGTTCTTC. Residues: CSASNAGGPANEQFF.

The rearrangement joins TRBV6-5 to TRBJ1-1; 9 nucleotides agree with TRBD1. This CDR3 is built from 13 residues. Germline values: CDR1 MNHEY, CDR2 SVGAGI. V lost 8 bases and J lost 5; bases outside the gene matches: 6. The DNA for the CDR3 is TGTGCCAGCCGACAGGGGGGTATGACTGAAGCTTTCTTT. Amino acid sequence: CASRQGGMTEAFF.

V gene TRBV7-2 combines with J gene TRBJ2-1; D gene ambiguous. The germline CDR1 and CDR2 sequences are SGHTA and FQGNSA. This CDR3 comprises 13 residues. V was trimmed by 0 bases and J by 12 bases, leaving 12 bases between them. The CDR3 coding sequence is TGTGCCAGCAGCTTAGCCGATCCCGCCTCGCAGTTCTTC. It encodes CASSLADPASQFF.

The rearrangement uses TRBV3-1 and TRBJ2-7; D possibly corresponds to TRBD2 (6 bases). The CDR3 sequence is 16 residues long. Trimming shortened V by 3 bases and J by 0 bases, and 15 bases separated the two germline ends. Germline CDR1 reads LGHDT; CDR2 reads YNNKEL (reference sequence). The CDR3 bases are TGTGCCAGCAGCCACCTTGGTAGCGGAAGCTCCTACGAGCAGTACTTC. Amino acid sequence: CASSHLGSGSSYEQYF.

This clonotype was seen only a few times. The chain is built from TRBV15 and TRBJ2-5, with D tentatively TRBD1 (7 bases). Germline V CDR1 and CDR2: LNHNV, YYDKDF (reference sequence). This CDR3 has 15 amino acids. V was shortened by 7 bases and J by 5 bases, with 20 bases between the two germline ends. The CDR3 sequence is CATTRRAGGGETQYF. DNA of the CDR3: TGTGCCACCACAAGGAGGGCAGGGGGTGGTGAGACCCAGTACTTC. The whole variable domain, remainder taken from reference TRBV15 and TRBJ2-5, is DAMVIQNPRYQVTQFGKPVTLSCSQTLNHNVMYWYQQKSSQAPKLLFHYYDKDFNNEADTPDNFQSRRPNTSFCFLDIRSPGLGDTAMYLCATTRRAGGGETQYFGPGTRLLVL.

This chain links TRBV4-2 with TRBJ2-6; D unclear. CDR3 size: 16 residues. The germline V gene encodes CDR1 LGHNA and CDR2 YNFKEQ. The V end lost 2 bases, the J end lost 0 bases, and 8 bases lay between the germline ends. This CDR3 is CASSQISFSGANVLTF. The CDR3, as DNA: TGTGCCAGCAGCCAAATTTCTTTCTCTGGGGCCAACGTCCTGACTTTC.

The V and J genes are TRBV12-3 or TRBV12-4 and TRBJ2-1; TRBD2 matches 7 bases. This CDR3 spans 13 amino acids. With 3 bases clipped from V and 6 bases from J, the junction kept 2 bases outside the gene matches. The chain's CDR3 is CASSLTSLNEQFF. CDR3 nucleotide sequence: TGTGCCAGCAGTTTGACTAGCCTCAATGAGCAGTTCTTC.